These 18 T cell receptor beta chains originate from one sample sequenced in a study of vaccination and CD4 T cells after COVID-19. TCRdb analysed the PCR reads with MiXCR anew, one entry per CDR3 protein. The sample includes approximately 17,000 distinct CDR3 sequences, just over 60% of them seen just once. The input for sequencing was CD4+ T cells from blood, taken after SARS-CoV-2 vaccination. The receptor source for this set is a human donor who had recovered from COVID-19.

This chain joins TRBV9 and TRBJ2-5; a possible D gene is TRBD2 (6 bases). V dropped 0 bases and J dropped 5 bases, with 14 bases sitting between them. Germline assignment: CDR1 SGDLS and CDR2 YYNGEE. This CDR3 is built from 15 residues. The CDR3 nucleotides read TGTGCCAGCAGCGTAGGAGGAGGGCTAGTGGAGACCCAGTACTTC. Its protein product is CASSVGGGLVETQYF.

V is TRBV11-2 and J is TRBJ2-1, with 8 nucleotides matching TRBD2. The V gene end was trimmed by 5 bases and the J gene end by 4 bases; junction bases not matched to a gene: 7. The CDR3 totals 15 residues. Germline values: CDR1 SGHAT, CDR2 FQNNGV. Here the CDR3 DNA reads TGTGCCAGCAGCCATGCTAGCGGGCGGTACAATGAGCAGTTCTTC. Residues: CASSHASGRYNEQFF.

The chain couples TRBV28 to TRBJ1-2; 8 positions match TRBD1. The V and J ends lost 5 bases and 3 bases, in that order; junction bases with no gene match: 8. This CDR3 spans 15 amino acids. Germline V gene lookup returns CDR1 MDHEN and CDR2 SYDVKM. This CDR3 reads CASSRSGGGYYGYTF. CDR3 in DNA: TGTGCCAGCAGTCGTTCAGGGGGCGGGTACTATGGCTACACCTTC.

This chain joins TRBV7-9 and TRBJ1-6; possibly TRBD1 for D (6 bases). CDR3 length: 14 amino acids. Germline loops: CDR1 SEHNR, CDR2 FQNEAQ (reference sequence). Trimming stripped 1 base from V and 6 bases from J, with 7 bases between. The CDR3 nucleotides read TGTGCCAGCAGCTTAGGACAGGTTAATTCACCCCTCCACTTT. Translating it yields CASSLGQVNSPLHF.

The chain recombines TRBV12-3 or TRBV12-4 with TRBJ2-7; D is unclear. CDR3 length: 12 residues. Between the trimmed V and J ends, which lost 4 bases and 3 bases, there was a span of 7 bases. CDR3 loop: CASSSGVYEQYF. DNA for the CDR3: TGTGCCAGCAGTTCTGGAGTCTACGAGCAGTACTTC.

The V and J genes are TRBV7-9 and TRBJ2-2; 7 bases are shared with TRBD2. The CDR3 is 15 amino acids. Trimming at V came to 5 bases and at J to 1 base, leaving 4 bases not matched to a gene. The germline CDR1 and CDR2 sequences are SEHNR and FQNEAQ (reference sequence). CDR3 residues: CASSLGRGNTGELFF. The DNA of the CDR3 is TGTGCCAGCAGCCTTGGGAGGGGGAACACCGGGGAGCTGTTTTTT.

For the CDR3, the DNA is TGTGCCAGCAGTTCACCCGCCACGACAGGCTATCATAATTCACCCCTCCACTTT. This translates into CASSSPATTGYHNSPLHF. This sequence joins TRBV28 and TRBJ1-6, with D possibly TRBD1 on 6 matching bases. Germline CDR1 and CDR2: MDHEN and SYDVKM. V lost 4 bases and J 5 bases, leaving 21 bases between the germline ends. The CDR3 has 18 amino acids.

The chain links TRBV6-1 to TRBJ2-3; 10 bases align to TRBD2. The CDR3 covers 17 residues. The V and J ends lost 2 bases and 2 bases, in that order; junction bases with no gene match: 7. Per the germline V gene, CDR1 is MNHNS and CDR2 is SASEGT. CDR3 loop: CASSESWTSGSTDTQYF. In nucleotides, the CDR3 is TGTGCCAGCAGTGAAAGTTGGACTAGCGGATCCACAGATACGCAGTATTTT.

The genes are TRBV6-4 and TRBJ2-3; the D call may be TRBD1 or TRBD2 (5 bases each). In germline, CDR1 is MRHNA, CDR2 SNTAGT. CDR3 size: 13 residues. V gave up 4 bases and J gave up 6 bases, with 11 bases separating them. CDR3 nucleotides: TGTGCCAGCAGTGGAGACTGGGGGGATACGCAGTATTTT. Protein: CASSGDWGDTQYF.

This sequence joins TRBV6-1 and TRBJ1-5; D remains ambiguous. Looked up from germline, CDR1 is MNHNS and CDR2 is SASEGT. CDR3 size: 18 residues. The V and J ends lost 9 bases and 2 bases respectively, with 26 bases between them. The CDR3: CASFAVLGVCAGNQPQHF. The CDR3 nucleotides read TGTGCCAGTTTTGCCGTCCTTGGGGTATGTGCCGGCAATCAGCCCCAGCATTTT.

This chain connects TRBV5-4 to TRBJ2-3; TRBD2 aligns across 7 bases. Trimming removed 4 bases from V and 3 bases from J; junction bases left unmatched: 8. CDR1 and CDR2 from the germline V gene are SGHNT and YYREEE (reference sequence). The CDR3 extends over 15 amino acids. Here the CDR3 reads CASSIASGFTDTQYF. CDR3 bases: TGTGCCAGCAGCATCGCTAGCGGTTTTACAGATACGCAGTATTTT.

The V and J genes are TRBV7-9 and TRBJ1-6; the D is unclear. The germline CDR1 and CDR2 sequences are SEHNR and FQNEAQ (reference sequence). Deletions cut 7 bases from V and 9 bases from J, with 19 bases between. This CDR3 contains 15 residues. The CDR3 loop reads CASKKEGLTGSPLHF. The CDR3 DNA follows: TGTGCCAGCAAGAAGGAAGGGCTTACGGGTTCACCCCTCCACTTT. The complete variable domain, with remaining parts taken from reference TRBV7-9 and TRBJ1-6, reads DTGVSQNPRHKITKRGQNVTFRCDPISEHNRLYWYRQTLGQGPEFLTYFQNEAQLEKSRLLSDRFSAERPKGSFSTLEIQRTEQGDSAMYLCASKKEGLTGSPLHFGNGTRLTVT.

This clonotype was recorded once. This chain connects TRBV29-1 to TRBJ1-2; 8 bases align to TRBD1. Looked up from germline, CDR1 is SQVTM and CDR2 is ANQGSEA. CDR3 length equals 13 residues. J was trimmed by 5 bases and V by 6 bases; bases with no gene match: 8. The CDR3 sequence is CSVATGAYYGYTF. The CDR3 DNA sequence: TGCAGCGTAGCGACAGGGGCCTATTATGGCTACACCTTC.

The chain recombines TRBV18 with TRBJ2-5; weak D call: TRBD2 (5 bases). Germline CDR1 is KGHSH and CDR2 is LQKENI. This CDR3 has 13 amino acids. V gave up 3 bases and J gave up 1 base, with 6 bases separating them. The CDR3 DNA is TGTGCCAGCTCACCCGGGATCCAAGAGACCCAGTACTTC. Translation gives CASSPGIQETQYF.

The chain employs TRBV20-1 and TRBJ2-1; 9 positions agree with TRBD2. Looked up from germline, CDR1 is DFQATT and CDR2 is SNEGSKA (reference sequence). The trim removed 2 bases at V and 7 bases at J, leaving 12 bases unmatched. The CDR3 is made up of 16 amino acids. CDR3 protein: CSARPLLAGRGNEQFF. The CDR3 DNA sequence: TGCAGTGCTAGACCCCTACTAGCGGGCCGCGGGAATGAGCAGTTCTTC.

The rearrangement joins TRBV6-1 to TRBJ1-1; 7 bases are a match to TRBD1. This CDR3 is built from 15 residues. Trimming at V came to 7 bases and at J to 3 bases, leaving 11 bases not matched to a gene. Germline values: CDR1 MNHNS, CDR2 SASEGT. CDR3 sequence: CASTPIRGQDTEAFF. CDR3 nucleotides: TGTGCCAGCACTCCAATTAGGGGGCAGGACACTGAAGCTTTCTTT.

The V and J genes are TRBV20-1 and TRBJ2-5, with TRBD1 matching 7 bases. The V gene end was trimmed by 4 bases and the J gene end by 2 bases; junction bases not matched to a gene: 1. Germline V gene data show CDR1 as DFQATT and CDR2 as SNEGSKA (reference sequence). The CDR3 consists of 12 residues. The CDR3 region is CSAKTGQETQYF. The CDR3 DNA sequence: TGCAGTGCTAAGACAGGGCAAGAGACCCAGTACTTC.

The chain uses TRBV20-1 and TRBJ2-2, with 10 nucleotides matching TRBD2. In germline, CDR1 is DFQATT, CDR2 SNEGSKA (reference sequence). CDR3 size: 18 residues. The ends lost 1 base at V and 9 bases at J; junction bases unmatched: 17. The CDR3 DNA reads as TGCAGTGCTAGAGGAGTGGCGGGGTGGACTAGCGGTGTTAGGGAGCTGTTTTTT. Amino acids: CSARGVAGWTSGVRELFF.